A selection of T cell receptor beta chains follows, all from one sample in a study of human T cells and chemical hapten exposure. TCRdb re-analysed the RACE reads in MiXCR, keeping a single row per CDR3 protein. In the table there are about 80,000 distinct CDR3 sequences, 13% to 15% of which are singletons. The material was whole blood, obtained in connection with sensitization to the hapten diphenylcyclopropenone (DPC). The origin of the receptors is a woman in her forties or fifties with alopecia areata. Some clones in this sample may be carry-over from other donors' samples. Both conserved end residues are trimmed from each CDR3. The order of the fields is V gene, D gene, CDR3 protein. D genes are given only for firm matches.

V: TRBV6-5
D: .
CDR3: ASSPTEAGRKKQY

V: TRBV6-6
D: .
CDR3: ASSRDNAYEQY

V: TRBV20-1
D: TRBD2
CDR3: SALIAGGTDTQY

V: TRBV12-3/TRBV12-4
D: TRBD1
CDR3: ASSLRQGFNYGYT

V: TRBV4-1
D: .
CDR3: ASSQENTRNQPQH

V: TRBV5-4
D: .
CDR3: ASSLDQYNEQF

V: TRBV20-1
D: TRBD1
CDR3: SAPTGGSDTQY

V: TRBV12-3/TRBV12-4
D: .
CDR3: ASSFQGNEQF

V: TRBV29-1
D: .
CDR3: SVAVIRGPNPNGYT

V: TRBV29-1
D: .
CDR3: SVYSYEQY

V: TRBV20-1
D: .
CDR3: SATRTVTNSPLH

V: TRBV19
D: .
CDR3: ASSIYGRAENIYNEQF

V: TRBV7-6
D: .
CDR3: ASSPRGRGAGGYGYT

V: TRBV5-4
D: .
CDR3: ASSLPGTGDEAF

V: TRBV30
D: .
CDR3: AWSGSSANEQF

V: TRBV7-2
D: TRBD2
CDR3: ASSLSFGGETQY

V: TRBV25-1
D: .
CDR3: AHRGERSSYERY

V: TRBV10-2
D: TRBD1
CDR3: ASSAGQYQPQH